The present T cell receptor (beta chain) was sequenced within a study of blood T cell repertoires in COVID-19. Looking at the study overall: Whether acute or convalescent, the COVID-19 samples came from the United States, Italy and Spain. Sources were T cells, B-cell-depleted T cells, or PBMCs; the material itself was cDNA or gDNA.

CDR3 length: 16 residues. Germline V lookup: CDR1 SGHTA, CDR2 FQGNSA. V shed 1 base, J shed 2 bases, and the junction held 7 bases outside the gene matches. The Seattle site enrolled patients during active infection and followed them longitudinally. Original analysis: Counts of nucleated cells, estimated from reference gene primer amplification, were obtained. Clones were read by immunoSEQ multiplex PCR, and TCRdb kept only the in-frame ones, dropping some. That table gives V, J and clone size, and the DNA gave D and trimming. The sample carries fewer than 450,000 clones, around 86% recorded once. The TCR originated in a woman in her 50s with COVID-19, enrolled during active disease. The sequenced sample was peripheral blood. The V call is TRBV7-2, the J call TRBJ2-7, with 8 positions matching TRBD2. The CDR3 nucleotides are TGTGCCAGCAGCTTAGAATTAGCGGGATCAGCCTACGAGCAGTACTTC. This sequence encodes CASSLELAGSAYEQYF.